This T cell receptor beta chain came from a study of blood T cell repertoires in COVID-19. Across the study: From T cells, B-cell-depleted T cells, or PBMCs came the material, which was cDNA or gDNA.

CDR3 length equals 13 residues. V was trimmed by 4 bases and J by 0 bases, leaving 6 bases between them. Germline loops: CDR1 MNHEY, CDR2 SMNVEV (reference sequence). The method was immunoSEQ multiplex PCR; TCRdb's version includes in-frame clones alone and lacks a portion of them. The sample carries 250,000 to 350,000 clones, about nine tenths recorded once. This TCR came from a man younger than 35 with active or convalescent COVID-19. The sequencing input was peripheral blood. J is TRBJ1-2 and V is TRBV27; D is unresolved. CDR3 amino acids: CASSSQSNYGYTF. The CDR3 DNA sequence: TGTGCCAGCAGTTCCCAGTCTAACTATGGCTACACCTTC.